What follows is one T cell receptor beta chain and its context. The sample belongs to a study of CD8 T cells in Susac syndrome. RNA, at about 0.5 to 1 ug, was reverse transcribed with random hexamers. One entry per CDR3 protein, called by TCRdb with MiXCR from the immunoSEQ multiplex PCR reads. The sample has approximately 180,000 distinct CDR3 sequences; 90% to 96% are singletons. Germline assignment: CDR1 MNHEY and CDR2 SMNVEV (reference sequence). The V gene lost 2 bases and the J gene lost 2 bases, with 12 bases spanning the gap. The CDR3 is made up of 15 amino acids. Specimen: CD4+ T cells from PBMCs. The chain combines TRBV27 with TRBJ2-5, with a weak D call TRBD2 (5 bases). The TCR was taken from a human donor with multiple sclerosis. CDR3 sequence (DNA): TGTGCCAGCAGTTTAGCTTCGGGGATGCAAGAGACCCAGTACTTC. Protein: CASSLASGMQETQYF.